The TCR beta chain under discussion was sequenced for a study of shared clonotypes between healthy human individuals. Replicate PCRs for sorted subsets used around 190 ng DNA; this equaled 25,000 to 35,000 T cell genomes. Some clones are missing from TCRdb's copy, which holds only in-frame ones; the method was immunoSEQ multiplex PCR. The table lists some 1.4 million clones, roughly 96% of them singletons. Study observations and caveats: Sorted-subset sequencing, rarefaction showed, was incomplete despite large depth. Investigators collected only blood, and repertoires in tissues likely differ. Non-shared clonotypes were found to have lower generation probabilities than the clonotypes that were shared by all four of the sorted-subset donors.

Points on this clone: The antigen is unknown.

The clonotype was recovered from a man aged 25 to 40 in good health. Sequencing used naive CD4+ T cells sorted from blood. The subset was: CD45RA+ positively selected.

The CDR3 sequence is CASSRRPAGGEKLFF. The CDR3 coding sequence is TGTGCCAGCAGCCGCCGGCCGGCCGGAGGGGAAAAACTGTTTTTT. The rearrangement uses TRBV7-6 and TRBJ1-4, with D uncertain. Trimming left V 5 bases short and J 8 bases short, with 18 bases between. The CDR3 totals 15 residues. Germline V gives CDR1 SGHVS, CDR2 FNYEAQ.